The T cell receptor beta chain described here comes from a study of blood T cell repertoires in COVID-19 (dated by TCRdb to 2018 to 2021). A note on the overall study: Samples from collaborators originated in the United States, Italy and Spain and spanned both the acute and convalescent phases of COVID-19. The prospective study material was composed of cDNA or gDNA derived from T cells, B-cell-depleted T cells, or PBMCs. The dataset comprised deeply sampled blood TCRbeta repertoires from subjects exposed to, actively infected with, or recovered from COVID-19. A freely available public database, intended as a resource for researchers studying the immune response to SARS-CoV-2, is where the repertoires were released. The samples were drawn from two sources: the first 160 participants of the ongoing ImmuneRACE study, and over 950 subjects contributed by 6 global collaborators. The sample metadata nearly always contained a de-identified subject ID, COVID-19 status, age in years and sex. Where HLA class I and class II types were available, the types were taken from metadata supplied by the sample provider, not from assay-based typing.

TCRbeta CDR3 regions were amplified from genomic DNA using the immunoSEQ Assay, a bias-controlled multiplex PCR. Regarding the original processing steps: Within the assay, amplification of reference gene primers was used to estimate how many nucleated cells each sample contained. To quantify the absolute abundance of each unique TCRbeta CDR3 rearrangement, sequence reads were collapsed and filtered. For each sample, productive Simpson clonality was calculated as the square root of Simpson's diversity index over productive rearrangements. What TCRdb holds here is the immuneACCESS table cut down to in-frame rearrangements. Part of the clones is not present; checked against another copy, under half of the missing clones reflect an unresolved V gene, and the others are unexplained. Clone size and the V and J calls come from that table; the DNA yielded D and trimming. The sample table contains a few hundred thousand clones; only one count was recorded for around 85% of them. The ten biggest clones cover about 19% of the sample.

General conclusions and limits of the study: Clinical and demographic metadata were provided uncurated, with the amount varying by source and participant.

In the prospective study, participants were roughly 18 to 100 years old, resided in 24 geographic areas of the United States, and were enrolled through a virtual design. Cohort assignment in the prospective study relied on participant-reported clinical history from a screening survey and a study questionnaire. For ImmuneRACE Cohort 3, a participant was defined as recovered based on two consecutive negative NP/OP PCR tests, clearance by a healthcare professional, or resolution of symptoms. In the prospective study, mobile phlebotomists collected whole blood, serum and a nasopharyngeal or oropharyngeal swab from each participant. Additional blood draws and questionnaires over a 2-month period could optionally be provided by prospective study participants. Before DNA extraction, blood samples from the prospective study were shipped at room temperature or frozen. The germline V gene encodes CDR1 MRHNA and CDR2 SNTAGT. Clipping removes 3 bases from V and 7 bases from J, with 10 as the unmatched junction base count. The CDR3, cysteine through phenylalanine, is 16 amino acids long. Only the CDR3 part of the read is kept: 48 bases, read in frame from the first base.

Concerning this clone: Its antigen is still unknown. There are no base qualities to consult, and no much larger clone falls within one base.

This TCR came from a man aged 40-55 years who had recovered from COVID-19. This sequence uses TRBV6-4 and TRBJ2-7, with 12 central nucleotides matching TRBD1. Sequenced input: PBMCs or T cells enriched from blood (not recorded which). The CDR3 reads CASSEARDRGLTEQYF. The DNA reads as follows: TGTGCCAGCAGTGAGGCCCGGGACAGGGGGCTCACGGAGCAGTACTTC.